Following are 14 T cell receptor beta chains from one sample sequenced in a study of blood T cell repertoires in COVID-19 (dated by TCRdb to 2020 to 2022). The receptor library was made with the immunoSEQ multiplex PCR assay. The clones in this table, taken by TCRdb from immuneACCESS, are in-frame only. Not every clone is retained; where verified, under half of the shortfall comes from an unresolved V gene, and the cause of the rest is unknown. The sample has 150,000 to 200,000 clones on record, nearly 90% of them singletons. Of the sample, around 2.3% is held by the ten largest clones. What was sequenced was PBMCs or T cells enriched from blood (not recorded which). The origin of the receptors is a woman aged 40 to 55 with acute COVID-19.

Details on this clone: At one boundary the junction diverges from the germline segment, which might be a read error. This sequence joins TRBV19 and TRBJ1-3; perhaps TRBD1 as D (5 bases). Germline assignment: CDR1 LNHDA and CDR2 SQIVND (reference sequence). This CDR3 is built from 14 residues. CDR3 coding DNA: TGTGACAGTAGTGGGGCCCATCTGGGGAACACCATATATTTT. It encodes CDSSGAHLGNTIYF.

This chain links TRBV6-1 with TRBJ1-4; 9 bases line up with TRBD1. Germline V gene sequence: CDR1 MNHNS, CDR2 SASEGT. This CDR3 contains 17 residues. Trimming took 4 bases from V and 6 from J; bases not matched to a gene: 12. The CDR3 DNA follows: TGTGCCAGCAGTGTGTATGCCGCCCGGACAGGGGATGAAAAACTGTTTTTT. Translation gives CASSVYAARTGDEKLFF.

The rearrangement joins TRBV24-1 to TRBJ1-6; TRBD1 is a possible D gene (6 bases). The V end was cut by 9 bases, the J end by 7 bases, with 18 bases between. The germline gives CDR1 KGHDR, CDR2 SFDVKD. The CDR3 loop spans 15 amino acids. The CDR3 DNA sequence: TGTGCCACCCCAAAGGCAGGGGTTAGAAATTCACCCCTCCACTTT. Translated, it gives CATPKAGVRNSPLHF.

J is TRBJ2-7 and V is TRBV5-4, with 9 positions matching TRBD1. The CDR3 totals 16 residues. The V gene's germline CDR1 is SGHNT and CDR2 YYREEE (reference sequence). Trimming took 4 bases from V and 0 from J; bases not matched to a gene: 8. CDR3 protein: CASSARGTGPSYEQYF. The CDR3 nucleotides are TGTGCCAGCAGCGCCCGGGGGACAGGGCCCTCCTACGAGCAGTACTTC.

The genes are TRBV14 and TRBJ2-1; D is perhaps TRBD2 (7 bases). Per germline, CDR1 SGHDN and CDR2 FVKESK. The CDR3 totals 16 residues. V was trimmed by 5 bases and J by 6 bases, leaving 20 bases between them. The CDR3 nucleotides read TGTGCCAGCAGCAAGACGCGTGGGGGGGGGCTCAATGAGCAGTTCTTC. Protein: CASSKTRGGGLNEQFF.

This clone has a handful of counts. This rearrangement joins TRBV21-1 to TRBJ2-5; the D call TRBD2 from the table was never checked on the DNA. TRBV21-1 is described as a pseudogene. This CDR3 contains 17 residues. The chain's CDR3 is CASSTGLAGTLWETQYF. The CDR3 DNA sequence: TGTGCCAGCAGCACGGGACTAGCGGGGACCTTATGGGAGACCCAGTACTTC.

The rearrangement links TRBV30 to TRBJ1-4, with 8 bases matching TRBD1. The CDR3 spans 14 residues. V gave up 3 bases and J gave up 8 bases; unmatched junction bases: 8. Germline loops: CDR1 GTSNPN, CDR2 SVGIG (reference sequence). The CDR3 coding sequence is TGTGCCTGGAGGCTAGACAGGGGCGGGGAAAAACTGTTTTTT. Its translation: CAWRLDRGGEKLFF. Combining the CDR3 with reference TRBV30 and TRBJ1-4 gives the whole variable domain SQTIHQWPATLVQPVGSPLSLECTVEGTSNPNLYWYRQAAGRGLQLLFYSVGIGQISSEVPQNLSASRPQDRQFILSSKKLLLSDSGFYLCAWRLDRGGEKLFFGSGTQLSVL.

The V gene is TRBV7-9, the J gene TRBJ2-5; TRBD2 matches at 9 bases. This CDR3 is 14 amino acids long. Germline lookup yields CDR1 SEHNR and CDR2 FQNEAQ (reference sequence). V gave up 8 bases and J gave up 0 bases; unmatched junction bases: 4. The CDR3 DNA sequence: TGTGCCAGCTCCCTAGCGGGGAACCAAGAGACCCAGTACTTC. It codes for CASSLAGNQETQYF.

This chain links TRBV4-1 with TRBJ2-1, with D unresolved. Germline V gene lookup returns CDR1 MGHRA and CDR2 YSYEKL. The CDR3 is made up of 16 amino acids. Trimming cost V 1 base and J 0 bases, with 10 bases left between them. In DNA form, the CDR3 reads TGCGCCAGCAGCCAAGCAGCGTGGCCCTCCTACAATGAGCAGTTCTTC. It translates to CASSQAAWPSYNEQFF.

This sequence joins TRBV2 and TRBJ2-1; perhaps TRBD2 as D (6 bases). The CDR3 covers 14 residues. Trimming pared 2 bases from V and 9 bases from J, leaving 14 bases between. CDR1 is SNHLY and CDR2 is FYNNEI in the germline V gene. Here the CDR3 reads CASSESTSEGEQFF. The CDR3 DNA is TGTGCCAGCAGTGAATCCACTTCGGAGGGTGAGCAGTTCTTC.

This chain uses TRBV19 with TRBJ1-5; TRBD1 matches at 8 bases. V lost 7 bases, J lost 1 base, and 6 bases stayed unmatched. The CDR3 runs 15 residues. The germline V gene has CDR1 LNHDA and CDR2 SQIVND (reference sequence). CDR3 in amino acids: CASIGTGKSNQPQHF. In DNA, the CDR3 is TGTGCCAGTATCGGGACAGGCAAGAGCAATCAGCCCCAGCATTTT.

V gene TRBV5-4 combines with J gene TRBJ2-7; TRBD2 agrees at 8 bases. CDR1 and CDR2 from the germline V gene are SGHNT and YYREEE (reference sequence). V was pared by 5 bases and J by 0 bases, with 16 bases of the junction left unmatched. This CDR3 contains 18 residues. In nucleotides, the CDR3 is TGTGCCAGCAGTCCCTCGGGGGCGGGAGGTCGCAGCTCCTACGAGCAGTACTTC. It is translated as CASSPSGAGGRSSYEQYF.

The chain has TRBV19 and TRBJ1-5; 9 nucleotides match TRBD1. V shed 1 base, J shed 2 bases, and the junction held 3 bases outside the gene matches. The germline V gene encodes CDR1 LNHDA and CDR2 SQIVND (reference sequence). The CDR3 has 16 amino acids. The CDR3 region is CASSIVGQGGNQPQHF. CDR3 bases: TGTGCCAGTAGTATAGTGGGACAGGGTGGCAATCAGCCCCAGCATTTT. Complete variable domain (other parts from reference TRBV19 and TRBJ1-5): DGGITQSPKYLFRKEGQNVTLSCEQNLNHDAMYWYRQDPGQGLRLIYYSQIVNDFQKGDIAEGYSVSREKKESFPLTVTSAQKNPTAFYLCASSIVGQGGNQPQHFGDGTRLSIL.

The genes are TRBV28 and TRBJ1-5, with D maybe TRBD1 (5 bases). There are 17 residues in the CDR3. Trimming stripped 0 bases from V and 2 bases from J, with 14 bases between. Germline V CDR1 and CDR2: MDHEN, SYDVKM. The CDR3 DNA reads as TGTGCCAGCAGTTTATGGGTCCAGGGTTGGCGCAATCAGCCCCAGCATTTT. Translated: CASSLWVQGWRNQPQHF. The full variable domain, its missing parts supplied by reference TRBV28 and TRBJ1-5, is DVKVTQSSRYLVKRTGEKVFLECVQDMDHENMFWYRQDPGLGLRLIYFSYDVKMKEKGDIPEGYSVSREKKERFSLILESASTNQTSMYLCASSLWVQGWRNQPQHFGDGTRLSIL.